Below are 12 T cell receptor beta chains sequenced from a single sample in a study of CD8 T cells in ankylosing spondylitis. TCRdb analysed the 5' RACE reads with MiXCR anew, one entry per CDR3 protein. The table lists roughly 130,000 distinct CDR3 sequences, about a tenth of them singletons. Sequenced sample: blood, either unsorted or a sorted T cell fraction (not recorded which). These receptors came from a male donor with ankylosing spondylitis or in good health (not recorded which).

This chain uses TRBV20-1 with TRBJ1-2, with 10 positions matching TRBD1. CDR3 length: 12 residues. V was clipped by 5 bases and J by 7 bases; unmatched bases: 4. CDR1 and CDR2 (germline): DFQATT, SNEGSKA (reference sequence). The CDR3 nucleotides read TGCAGTGCTGGGACAGGGGTGGCTGGCTACACCTTC. It codes for CSAGTGVAGYTF.

This clonotype was recorded many times. The rearrangement joins TRBV7-2 to TRBJ2-2, with D possibly matching TRBD2 (5 bases). Trimming cost V 8 bases and J 7 bases, with 14 bases left between them. Germline-derived CDR1 and CDR2 are SGHTA and FQGNSA. The CDR3 loop spans 13 amino acids. CDR3 DNA sequence: TGTGCCAGCCGGCGGGCCCTGAGCGGGGAGCTGTTTTTT. It translates to CASRRALSGELFF.

The chain couples TRBV28 to TRBJ1-1, with 8 bases lining up with TRBD1. In germline, CDR1 is MDHEN, CDR2 SYDVKM. Unmatched junction bases numbered 5, after V lost 2 bases and J lost 3 bases. The CDR3 runs 15 residues. CDR3 protein: CASSLLDRAHTEAFF. CDR3 DNA sequence: TGTGCCAGCAGTTTACTGGACAGGGCTCACACTGAAGCTTTCTTT.

About this clonotype: A much more abundant neighbour one base away suggests this may be a read error. This rearrangement joins TRBV20-1 to TRBJ2-3; unclear D gene. The germline CDR1 and CDR2 sequences are DFQATT and SNEGSKA (reference sequence). The CDR3 totals 15 residues. CDR3 sequence: CSARDRTPGTDTHYF. The CDR3 DNA sequence: TGCAGTGCTAGAGATCGAACTCCAGGCACAGATACGCATTATTTT.

This clonotype was observed many times. The V call is TRBV15, the J call TRBJ2-1; TRBD1 or TRBD2 may be the D gene (5 bases each). The V and J ends lost 2 bases and 4 bases respectively, with 12 bases between them. CDR1 and CDR2 (germline): LNHNV, YYDKDF (reference sequence). There are 15 residues in the CDR3. The CDR3 sequence: CATSRRTGRYNEQFF. DNA for the CDR3: TGTGCCACCAGCAGAAGGACGGGGCGTTACAATGAGCAGTTCTTC.

This CDR3 is CASSAYRGVGTEAFF. DNA of the CDR3: TGTGCCAGTAGTGCCTACAGGGGCGTCGGGACTGAAGCTTTCTTT. This sequence joins TRBV19 and TRBJ1-1; 7 nucleotides match TRBD1. Germline V CDR1 and CDR2: LNHDA, SQIVND (reference sequence). This CDR3 spans 15 amino acids. V gave up 5 bases and J gave up 5 bases; unmatched junction bases: 11. Combining the CDR3 with reference TRBV19 and TRBJ1-1 gives the whole variable domain DGGITQSPKYLFRKEGQNVTLSCEQNLNHDAMYWYRQDPGQGLRLIYYSQIVNDFQKGDIAEGYSVSREKKESFPLTVTSAQKNPTAFYLCASSAYRGVGTEAFFGQGTRLTVV.

The V call is TRBV7-2, the J call TRBJ1-6; D is ambiguous. The V end was cut by 2 bases, the J end by 0 bases, with 5 bases between. Germline assignment: CDR1 SGHTA and CDR2 FQGNSA. The CDR3 is 15 amino acids. The CDR3 sequence is CASSLQDSYNSPLHF. CDR3 coding DNA: TGTGCCAGCAGCTTACAGGACTCCTATAATTCACCCCTCCACTTT. Supplemented by reference TRBV7-2 and TRBJ1-6, the full variable domain reads GAGVSQSPSNKVTEKGKDVELRCDPISGHTALYWYRQSLGQGLEFLIYFQGNSAPDKSGLPSDRFSAERTGGSVSTLTIQRTQQEDSAVYLCASSLQDSYNSPLHFGNGTRLTVT.

This clonotype was detected ten times or more. The V call is TRBV7-2, the J call TRBJ2-3; D is possibly TRBD2 (5 bases). The CDR3 is 15 amino acids. Germline assignment: CDR1 SGHTA and CDR2 FQGNSA. The V end lost 7 bases, the J end lost 2 bases, and 16 bases lay between the germline ends. The CDR3 loop reads CASTPSAAFTDTQYF. DNA for the CDR3: TGTGCCAGCACCCCGTCAGCGGCTTTCACAGATACGCAGTATTTT.

The chain carries TRBV6-2 or TRBV6-3 and TRBJ1-3; the match to TRBD1 covers 7 bases. The CDR3 covers 15 residues. V trimming: 5 bases; J trimming: 8 bases; junction bases outside the gene matches: 12. CDR1 MNHEY and CDR2 SVGEGT come from the germline V gene. In DNA form, the CDR3 reads TGTGCCAGCAGTAAACGACAGGGAGTATGGGACACCATATATTTT. Translation: CASSKRQGVWDTIYF.

The chain joins TRBV28 to TRBJ2-7; no firm D call. CDR1 and CDR2 (germline): MDHEN, SYDVKM. The CDR3 spans 16 residues. V was clipped by 4 bases and J by 2 bases, with 18 bases between them. The DNA for the CDR3 is TGTGCCAGCAGTTCCCCCGGAGCGATTCGGACCTACGAGCAGTACTTC. Amino acid sequence: CASSSPGAIRTYEQYF.

This clonotype has only a few counts. The chain is built from TRBV6-1 and TRBJ2-1, with D hard to call. The CDR3 covers 13 residues. The V gene lost 5 bases and the J gene lost 1 base, with 6 bases spanning the gap. Germline V gives CDR1 MNHNS, CDR2 SASEGT. CDR3 loop: CASSPWSYNEQFF. CDR3 nucleotides: TGTGCCAGCAGTCCCTGGTCCTACAATGAGCAGTTCTTC.

This clonotype has at least ten counts. This chain joins TRBV6-1 and TRBJ2-5; 10 bases are shared with TRBD1. The CDR3 runs to 14 residues. V was clipped by 6 bases and J by 1 base; unmatched bases: 2. Per the germline V gene, CDR1 is MNHNS and CDR2 is SASEGT. The DNA of the CDR3 is TGTGCCAGCAGCCGGGACAGGGGCCAAGAGACCCAGTACTTC. Translated, it gives CASSRDRGQETQYF.